The 27 T cell receptor beta chains in this list originate from one sample, sequenced in a study of identical twins. A single record per CDR3 protein comes from TCRdb applying MiXCR to the 5' RACE reads. Of 500,000 to 650,000 distinct CDR3 sequences in the sample, roughly 7.1% were seen once. These same data were also listed under a study on yellow fever vaccine responses in identical twins.

The specimen sequenced was PBMCs. The receptors were sampled from a woman between 18 and 29 years old in good health.

This chain links TRBV4-1 with TRBJ2-6; D is unclear. The length of the CDR3 is 17 residues. V lost 1 base and J 0 bases, leaving 10 bases between the germline ends. CDR1 and CDR2 from the germline V gene are MGHRA and YSYEKL. The CDR3 protein is CASSQVYARSGANVLTF. Written as DNA, the CDR3 is TGCGCCAGCAGCCAAGTCTACGCGCGCTCTGGGGCCAACGTCCTGACTTTC.

This chain links TRBV28 with TRBJ2-7, with 9 bases that match TRBD1. This CDR3 has 13 residues. V shed 8 bases and J 2 bases; nucleotides not matched to a gene: 4. The germline CDR1 and CDR2 sequences are MDHEN and SYDVKM. This CDR3 reads CASGQGTTYEQYF. The CDR3 DNA is TGTGCCAGCGGACAGGGGACTACCTACGAGCAGTACTTC.

This clonotype turned up a few times. V gene TRBV7-2 combines with J gene TRBJ1-6; weak D call: TRBD1 (5 bases). Germline-derived CDR1 and CDR2 are SGHTA and FQGNSA. Trimming cost V 2 bases and J 4 bases, with 9 bases left between them. The CDR3 length is 15 residues. This CDR3 is CASSLQGDYNSPLHF. The CDR3 DNA is TGTGCCAGCAGCTTACAGGGCGATTATAATTCACCCCTCCACTTT.

In this sample, this clonotype turned up many times. The DNA for the CDR3 is TGTGCCAGCAGCTTAGCGGACAGGGGCCGCTTCTTGAACACTGAAGCTTTCTTT. Protein product: CASSLADRGRFLNTEAFF. The chain carries TRBV11-1 and TRBJ1-1; 9 nucleotides match TRBD1. Trimming at V came to 0 bases and at J to 0 bases, leaving 8 bases not matched to a gene. The germline V gene encodes CDR1 SGHAT and CDR2 FQDESV (reference sequence). The CDR3 spans 18 residues.

This clonotype showed up just a few times. The chain uses TRBV5-5 and TRBJ2-7, with TRBD1 matching 8 bases. Germline CDR1 reads SGHKS; CDR2 reads YYEKEE (reference sequence). The CDR3 totals 13 residues. The V and J ends lost 4 bases and 6 bases, in that order; junction bases with no gene match: 6. The CDR3 DNA is TGTGCCAGCAGCATAGGGACAGGAGGCGAGCAGTACGTC. This encodes CASSIGTGGEQYV.

There are a few counts of this clonotype. V gene TRBV11-2 combines with J gene TRBJ2-3; 8 positions match TRBD1. CDR1 and CDR2 (germline): SGHAT, FQNNGV. The CDR3 contains 15 residues. Unmatched junction bases numbered 8, after V lost 5 bases and J lost 4 bases. The CDR3 coding sequence is TGTGCCAGCAGCCAACGGGACAGGTTACCAGATACGCAGTATTTT. It codes for CASSQRDRLPDTQYF.

The sample holds many counts of this clonotype. The V gene is TRBV29-1, the J gene TRBJ2-1; no firm D call. CDR1 and CDR2 from the germline V gene are SQVTM and ANQGSEA. The CDR3 is made up of 14 amino acids. V was cut by 7 bases and J by 1 base, with 14 bases left in between. The chain's CDR3 is CSGNSHDSYNEQFF. The CDR3 bases are TGCAGCGGTAATTCCCATGATTCCTACAATGAGCAGTTCTTC.

There are many counts of this clonotype. V is TRBV28 and J is TRBJ2-5; D is perhaps TRBD2 (6 bases). Trimming pared 5 bases from V and 1 base from J, leaving 14 bases between. This CDR3 contains 15 residues. Germline V gene data show CDR1 as MDHEN and CDR2 as SYDVKM. Here the CDR3 reads CASSTTGLSQETQYF. The CDR3 nucleotides are TGTGCCAGCAGTACCACCGGACTAAGCCAAGAGACCCAGTACTTC.

The table lists this clonotype with a few counts. J is TRBJ2-1 and V is TRBV20-1, with 7 nucleotides matching TRBD2. J was trimmed by 3 bases and V by 6 bases; bases with no gene match: 8. Germline CDR1 is DFQATT and CDR2 is SNEGSKA (reference sequence). The CDR3 has 14 residues. CDR3 residues: CSAEEGLLYNEQFF. The DNA for the CDR3 is TGCAGTGCCGAGGAGGGACTACTCTACAATGAGCAGTTCTTC.

This clonotype has just a few counts. This sequence joins TRBV3-1 and TRBJ1-4; D is uncertain. Germline CDR1 LGHDT, CDR2 YNNKEL (reference sequence). The CDR3 has 17 amino acids. Trimming shortened V by 1 base and J by 8 bases, and 20 bases separated the two germline ends. CDR3 bases: TGTGCCAGCAGCCAAGGAGTTTCGGGCAGGTACCAAGAAAAACTGTTTTTT. This translates into CASSQGVSGRYQEKLFF. The whole variable domain, filled in from reference TRBV3-1 and TRBJ1-4, reads DTAVSQTPKYLVTQMGNDKSIKCEQNLGHDTMYWYKQDSKKFLKIMFSYNNKELIINETVPNRFSPKSPDKAHLNLHINSLELGDSAVYFCASSQGVSGRYQEKLFFGSGTQLSVL.

J is TRBJ2-7 and V is TRBV20-1; 10 nucleotides agree with TRBD2. Per the germline V gene, CDR1 is DFQATT and CDR2 is SNEGSKA (reference sequence). CDR3 length: 16 residues. V lost 1 base to trimming and J lost 2 bases; unmatched junction nucleotides: 8. The CDR3 reads CSARVETSGSTYEQYF. CDR3 bases: TGCAGTGCTAGAGTAGAGACTAGCGGGTCAACCTACGAGCAGTACTTC.

The CDR3 DNA reads as TGTGCCAGCAGCTCTGGACAGCCGGTCCGGGCCGAGCAGTACGTC. Its translation is CASSSGQPVRAEQYV. J is TRBJ2-7 and V is TRBV11-2; D is perhaps TRBD1 (6 bases). From germline, CDR1 is SGHAT and CDR2 FQNNGV. The CDR3 contains 15 residues. With 4 bases removed from V and 6 bases from J, the gap between germline ends came to 19 bases.

This clonotype was seen repeatedly, ten times or more. The chain is built from TRBV15 and TRBJ2-1, with D unclear. CDR3 length: 14 residues. In germline, CDR1 is LNHNV, CDR2 YYDKDF (reference sequence). The germline V and J ends were trimmed by 0 bases and 4 bases, with 7 bases remaining between them. The CDR3 nucleotides are TGTGCCACCAGCAGAGATTTAGGTTACAATGAGCAGTTCTTC. This encodes CATSRDLGYNEQFF.

V gene TRBV12-3 or TRBV12-4 combines with J gene TRBJ2-2; 7 bases fit TRBD2. The CDR3 spans 16 residues. Losses at the gene ends were 6 bases for V and 5 bases for J; bases not matched to a gene: 12. The CDR3 loop reads CASSPERAGNTGELFF. CDR3 coding DNA: TGTGCCAGCAGCCCCGAGCGAGCGGGGAATACCGGGGAGCTGTTTTTT.

This chain links TRBV2 with TRBJ2-1; no clear D gene. V gave up 8 bases and J gave up 9 bases, with 14 bases separating them. This CDR3 is built from 12 residues. Germline CDR1 is SNHLY and CDR2 is FYNNEI. The chain's CDR3 is CASAPGVPEQFF. CDR3 nucleotide sequence: TGTGCCAGCGCCCCCGGAGTCCCTGAGCAGTTCTTC.

The sample holds a few counts of this clonotype. The chain couples TRBV2 to TRBJ2-5, with 13 bases matching TRBD2. This CDR3 has 15 amino acids. V was pared by 3 bases and J by 5 bases, with 3 bases of the junction left unmatched. Germline assignment: CDR1 SNHLY and CDR2 FYNNEI. This CDR3 reads CASSDGTSGMETQYF. Written as DNA, the CDR3 is TGTGCCAGCAGTGACGGGACTAGCGGGATGGAGACCCAGTACTTC.

The sample holds a few counts of this clonotype. The rearrangement joins TRBV7-9 to TRBJ2-1, with 11 bases aligning to TRBD2. Germline V gives CDR1 SEHNR, CDR2 FQNEAQ (reference sequence). CDR3 length equals 17 residues. The J segment lost 7 bases and the V segment lost 5 bases, leaving 13 bases of the junction unmatched. The CDR3 loop is CASSPTSGGVLGNEQFF. The CDR3 DNA sequence: TGTGCCAGCAGCCCTACTAGCGGGGGAGTCCTCGGGAATGAGCAGTTCTTC.

V gene TRBV7-6 combines with J gene TRBJ1-3; 7 bases match TRBD1. Germline trimming cut 5 bases from V and 0 bases from J; bases unmatched to any gene: 13. This CDR3 is built from 18 residues. Germline lookup yields CDR1 SGHVS and CDR2 FNYEAQ. The CDR3: CASSPGPGQLFSGNTIYF. The DNA for the CDR3 is TGTGCCAGCAGCCCAGGTCCGGGACAGTTATTCTCTGGAAACACCATATATTTT.

V and J are TRBV10-3 and TRBJ2-3; 7 bases agree with TRBD2. Germline V CDR1 and CDR2: ENHRY, SYGVKD. CDR3 length equals 14 residues. V shed 2 bases, J shed 5 bases, and the junction held 4 bases outside the gene matches. CDR3 residues: CAISEQVAGDTQYF. DNA of the CDR3: TGTGCCATCAGTGAGCAGGTAGCGGGAGATACGCAGTATTTT.

This clonotype was detected a few times. The J gene is TRBJ1-5, the V gene TRBV13; no definite D call. The CDR3 runs to 16 residues. Trimming took off 5 bases at V and 1 base at J, with 15 bases between the two ends. Looked up from germline, CDR1 is PRHDT and CDR2 is FYEKMQ (reference sequence). The CDR3 region is CASSTAAAGSNQPQHF. CDR3 coding DNA: TGTGCCAGCAGCACGGCGGCGGCGGGGAGCAATCAGCCCCAGCATTTT.

This clonotype was seen a handful of times. The chain carries TRBV7-9 and TRBJ1-5; TRBD1 might be the D (6 bases). Germline lookup yields CDR1 SEHNR and CDR2 FQNEAQ (reference sequence). The germline V and J ends were trimmed by 6 bases and 0 bases, with 15 bases remaining between them. The CDR3 consists of 16 residues. In DNA form, the CDR3 reads TGTGCCAGCAGTGCAGGGGATGCTTTTAGCAATCAGCCCCAGCATTTT. The encoded protein is CASSAGDAFSNQPQHF.

V and J are TRBV20-1 and TRBJ1-2; 9 nucleotides match TRBD1. The CDR3 totals 16 residues. Germline V gene lookup returns CDR1 DFQATT and CDR2 SNEGSKA (reference sequence). The V segment lost 6 bases and the J segment 0 bases; nucleotides outside the gene matches: 11. This CDR3 reads CSARDRTGDANYGYTF. The CDR3 bases are TGCAGTGCGAGGGACCGGACAGGGGACGCTAACTATGGCTACACCTTC.

Many counts were recorded for this clonotype. This chain connects TRBV19 to TRBJ1-4; no definite D call. This CDR3 region has 13 residues. The V end lost 3 bases, the J end lost 3 bases, and 5 bases lay between the germline ends. CDR1 LNHDA and CDR2 SQIVND come from the germline V gene (reference sequence). CDR3 nucleotides: TGTGCCAGTAGTATTGGGCCTAATGAAAAACTGTTTTTT. Translation gives CASSIGPNEKLFF.

This clonotype was found many times. The chain employs TRBV7-6 and TRBJ2-1; 8 bases line up with TRBD2. Germline values: CDR1 SGHVS, CDR2 FNYEAQ. Trimming took 1 base from V and 9 from J; bases not matched to a gene: 11. The CDR3 is 16 amino acids. CDR3 coding DNA: TGTGCCAGCAGCTTAGGGGTCCAGCGGGAGTTTGGTGAGCAGTTCTTC. Protein: CASSLGVQREFGEQFF.

In its sample, this clonotype was seen many times. The DNA of the CDR3 is TGTGCCAGCAGTTTTTTGTCCCAGCCCCAGCATTTT. Translated, it gives CASSFLSQPQHF. The chain employs TRBV12-3 or TRBV12-4 and TRBJ1-5; D call uncertain. CDR3 length: 12 residues. V shed 3 bases and J shed 7 bases, with 7 bases lying between them.

Many counts were recorded for this clonotype. The chain recombines TRBV18 with TRBJ2-2, with a weak D call TRBD1 (5 bases). There are 14 residues in the CDR3. Trimming left V 4 bases short and J 3 bases short, with 9 bases between. Per germline, CDR1 KGHSH and CDR2 LQKENI. This chain's CDR3 is CASSRQLDTGELFF. CDR3 sequence (DNA): TGTGCCAGCTCACGACAGCTGGACACCGGGGAGCTGTTTTTT.

Remarks on this clonotype: Sequence at one end of the junction differs from germline and may be a read error. The chain carries TRBV9 and TRBJ2-1; TRBD2 matches 10 bases. Germline CDR1 reads SGDLS; CDR2 reads YYNGEE. The CDR3 extends over 15 amino acids. The chain's CDR3 is CASRVSGRARNEQFF. The CDR3 region has the DNA TGTGCCAGCCGCGTAAGCGGGAGGGCCCGCAATGAGCAGTTCTTC.